This entry lists 9 T cell receptor beta chains sequenced from one sample in a study of shared clonotypes between healthy human individuals. Assay used: immunoSEQ multiplex PCR; TCRdb lists only in-frame clones, some missing. The sample consists of around 720,000 clones, 60% to 75% of them appearing once. Sequencing used memory CD4+ T cells sorted from blood. Sample subset: CD45RA-negative fraction. The source of these receptors is a woman younger than 45 in good health.

The chain employs TRBV6-1 and TRBJ2-7, with 8 positions matching TRBD2. The CDR3 length is 15 residues. Germline lookup yields CDR1 MNHNS and CDR2 SASEGT. Trimming cost V 3 bases and J 3 bases; bases outside gene matches: 7. This CDR3 reads CASSDPPSGGYEQYF. The CDR3 nucleotides read TGTGCCAGCAGTGACCCCCCCAGCGGGGGCTACGAGCAGTACTTC.

This chain uses TRBV2 with TRBJ2-1, with 10 bases fitting TRBD1. Germline CDR1 reads SNHLY; CDR2 reads FYNNEI. The CDR3 has 16 residues. Trimming took 2 bases from V and 7 from J; bases not matched to a gene: 8. Written as DNA, the CDR3 is TGTGCCAGCAGTGAAAGGGGGACAGGGGTGAGAAATGAGCAGTTCTTC. It encodes CASSERGTGVRNEQFF.

V usage is TRBV10-2 and J usage is TRBJ2-1; 7 nucleotides align to TRBD2. The germline V gene encodes CDR1 WSHSY and CDR2 SAAADI. With 8 bases clipped from V and 0 bases from J, the junction kept 10 bases outside the gene matches. This CDR3 comprises 16 residues. Written as DNA, the CDR3 is TGCGCCAGCTATGGGGGGGGGTTCAGCTCCTACAATGAGCAGTTCTTC. Its protein product is CASYGGGFSSYNEQFF.

J is TRBJ2-7 and V is TRBV11-2; D unclear. V gave up 4 bases and J gave up 2 bases, with 15 bases separating them. The CDR3 is 15 amino acids. Germline CDR1 reads SGHAT; CDR2 reads FQNNGV. The CDR3 coding sequence is TGTGCCAGCAGCTCCACAAAGGGTTCAACCTACGAGCAGTACTTC. This sequence encodes CASSSTKGSTYEQYF.

This clone was found many times. The gene calls are TRBV18 and TRBJ1-2; 8 bases are a match to TRBD1. The germline CDR1 and CDR2 sequences are KGHSH and LQKENI. The ends lost 2 bases at V and 5 bases at J; junction bases unmatched: 10. The CDR3 contains 16 residues. The CDR3 protein is CASSPNTVQGEYGYTF. The CDR3 bases are TGTGCCAGCTCACCAAACACAGTACAGGGGGAGTATGGCTACACCTTC.

The chain joins TRBV28 to TRBJ1-6, with 7 bases that match TRBD1. Germline values: CDR1 MDHEN, CDR2 SYDVKM. V shed 3 bases and J 0 bases; nucleotides not matched to a gene: 2. This CDR3 comprises 16 residues. The CDR3 DNA is TGTGCCAGCAGTTTGGGGGACAGCTCCTATAATTCACCCCTCCACTTT. Its protein is CASSLGDSSYNSPLHF.

The sample holds a few counts of this clone. This sequence joins TRBV7-8 and TRBJ2-1; D is undetermined. V lost 4 bases to trimming and J lost 8 bases, with 18 bases between them. This CDR3 spans 15 amino acids. Germline V gene sequence: CDR1 SGHVS, CDR2 FQNEAQ. The CDR3, as DNA: TGTGCCAGCAGCTCGCAGGCCTCCATAGGGCATGAGCAGTTCTTC. Its protein product is CASSSQASIGHEQFF.

The chain couples TRBV5-5 to TRBJ2-7, with D maybe TRBD2 (5 bases). The CDR3 is 14 amino acids. Per the germline V gene, CDR1 is SGHKS and CDR2 is YYEKEE (reference sequence). V was pared by 5 bases and J by 7 bases, with 19 bases between. The CDR3 DNA reads TGTGCCAGCAGGGCCTGGCCTCGTGGAGGTGAGCAGTACTTC. It codes for CASRAWPRGGEQYF.

The chain is built from TRBV6-5 and TRBJ2-1, with 7 bases matching TRBD2. The J segment lost 0 bases and the V segment lost 7 bases, leaving 6 bases of the junction unmatched. There are 15 residues in the CDR3. The germline V gene has CDR1 MNHEY and CDR2 SVGAGI. CDR3 sequence: CASITSGGSYNEQFF. The CDR3 DNA sequence: TGTGCCAGCATCACGTCGGGGGGCTCCTACAATGAGCAGTTCTTC.